This T cell receptor (beta chain) was recovered during a study of blood T cell repertoires in COVID-19. About the research overall: Researchers got acute and convalescent COVID-19 samples from the United States, Italy and Spain. Sources were T cells, B-cell-depleted T cells, or PBMCs; the material itself was cDNA or gDNA.

Seattle's cohort entered during active infection and was followed longitudinally. In the original analysis: Estimates of nucleated cell counts were drawn from the amplification of reference gene primers. Some clones are missing from TCRdb's copy, which holds only in-frame ones; the method was immunoSEQ multiplex PCR. From that table come the V and J calls and clone size; the DNA was used to work out D and trimming. Among under 450,000 clones listed, around 88% were seen once. CDR3 size: 18 residues. Germline-derived CDR1 and CDR2 are GTSNPN and SVGIG (reference sequence). V was clipped by 1 base and J by 3 bases, with 19 bases between them.

The chain employs TRBV30 and TRBJ2-6; tentatively, D is TRBD1 (6 bases). The sequenced material came from peripheral blood. The origin of this receptor is a woman aged 50 to 65 with COVID-19, enrolled during active disease. CDR3 in amino acids: CAWSGWTDELVGANVLTF. CDR3 nucleotide sequence: TGTGCCTGGAGTGGTTGGACAGATGAATTGGTTGGGGCCAACGTCCTGACTTTC.